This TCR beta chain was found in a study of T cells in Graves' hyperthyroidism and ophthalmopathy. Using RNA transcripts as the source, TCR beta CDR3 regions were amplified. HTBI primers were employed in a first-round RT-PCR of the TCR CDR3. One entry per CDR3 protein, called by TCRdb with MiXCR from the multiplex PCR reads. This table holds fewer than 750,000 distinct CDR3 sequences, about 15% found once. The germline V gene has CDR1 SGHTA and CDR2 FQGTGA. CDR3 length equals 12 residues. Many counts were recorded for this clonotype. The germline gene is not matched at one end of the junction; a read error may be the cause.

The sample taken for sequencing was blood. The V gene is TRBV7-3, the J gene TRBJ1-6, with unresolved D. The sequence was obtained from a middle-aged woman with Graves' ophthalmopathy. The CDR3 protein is CACSSNNSPLHF. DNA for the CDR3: TGTGCCTGCAGCTCCAATAATTCACCCCTCCACTTT.